Below, 25 T cell receptor beta chains from the same sample are listed, as sequenced in a study of beta chain features in type 1 diabetes. cDNA synthesis used the whole RNA isolate, giving expressed TCRB sequences. TCRdb's copy holds only in-frame clones and misses some; the assay was immunoSEQ multiplex PCR. In the table there are around 340,000 clones, around 20% of which are singletons. The specimen sequenced was naive CD4+ T cells from blood. The source is a woman in her late teens or twenties in good health.

The chain uses TRBV5-1 and TRBJ1-1, with D uncertain. CDR3 length: 13 amino acids. Germline CDR1 SGHRS, CDR2 YFSETQ. V was trimmed by 6 bases and J by 2 bases, leaving 11 bases between them. The CDR3 protein is CASTHGANTEAFF. Written as DNA, the CDR3 is TGCGCCAGCACCCACGGTGCTAACACTGAAGCTTTCTTT.

This clone was observed a few times. V is TRBV14 and J is TRBJ1-2, with a weak D call TRBD1 (5 bases). The CDR3 length is 13 residues. CDR1 is SGHDN and CDR2 is FVKESK in the germline V gene. V dropped 0 bases and J dropped 10 bases, with 12 bases sitting between them. For the CDR3, the DNA is TGTGCCAGCAGCCAAGATAGGACACGATCCTACACCTTC. Encoded protein: CASSQDRTRSYTF.

This sequence joins TRBV27 and TRBJ2-5; TRBD1 matches at 9 bases. The CDR3 is 16 residues long. Germline CDR1 reads MNHEY; CDR2 reads SMNVEV (reference sequence). The ends lost 5 bases at V and 1 base at J; junction bases unmatched: 8. The CDR3 sequence: CASSPGTGKGQETQYF. The CDR3 region has the DNA TGTGCCAGCAGTCCCGGGACAGGGAAGGGCCAAGAGACCCAGTACTTC.

This clone was found a few times. This sequence joins TRBV5-4 and TRBJ2-1; TRBD2 matches at 11 bases. The germline CDR1 and CDR2 sequences are SGHNT and YYREEE (reference sequence). The CDR3 length is 16 residues. The ends lost 1 base at V and 7 bases at J; junction bases unmatched: 7. The CDR3 DNA follows: TGTGCCAGCAGCTTGTCCCCACTAGCGGGGGCGAATGAGCAGTTCTTC. Translation: CASSLSPLAGANEQFF. Using reference TRBV5-4 and TRBJ2-1 for the parts outside the CDR3, the full variable domain is ETGVTQSPTHLIKTRGQQVTLRCSSQSGHNTVSWYQQALGQGPQFIFQYYREEENGRGNFPPRFSGLQFPNYSSELNVNALELDDSALYLCASSLSPLAGANEQFFGPGTRLTVL.

This chain uses TRBV7-2 with TRBJ2-5, with 7 bases aligning to TRBD2. This CDR3 spans 15 amino acids. CDR1 and CDR2 (germline): SGHTA, FQGNSA. V was clipped by 5 bases and J by 5 bases; unmatched bases: 11. The CDR3 DNA reads TGTGCCAGCAGCCCAGAGACTAGCCCTCGCGAGACCCAGTACTTC. Its translation is CASSPETSPRETQYF.

This clone was counted a few times. V gene TRBV4-1 combines with J gene TRBJ1-4; no reliable D call. The CDR3 length is 13 residues. The germline gives CDR1 MGHRA, CDR2 YSYEKL. The ends were cut back, 1 base at V and 4 bases at J, with 4 bases in the middle. The CDR3 here is CASSQALNEKLFF. The CDR3 region has the DNA TGCGCCAGCAGCCAAGCCCTTAATGAAAAACTGTTTTTT.

This clone was observed a few times. Other DNA sequences in this specimen translate into the identical CDR3. The V and J genes are TRBV5-8 and TRBJ2-5; TRBD1 agrees at 10 bases. In germline, CDR1 is SGHTS, CDR2 YDEGEE. With 2 bases clipped from V and 4 bases from J, the junction kept 2 bases outside the gene matches. There are 14 residues in the CDR3. The CDR3 reads CASSLGQGGETQYF. For the CDR3, the DNA is TGTGCCAGCAGCTTAGGACAGGGGGGAGAGACCCAGTACTTC.

The gene calls are TRBV27 and TRBJ2-1; 8 bases map to TRBD2. The CDR3 spans 15 residues. The germline V gene has CDR1 MNHEY and CDR2 SMNVEV (reference sequence). The trim removed 7 bases at V and 5 bases at J, leaving 10 bases unmatched. The CDR3 sequence: CASTSRGGNHNEQFF. DNA of the CDR3: TGTGCCAGCACCTCTCGGGGGGGGAACCACAATGAGCAGTTCTTC.

This clone was seen only a few times. The J gene is TRBJ2-7, the V gene TRBV13, with TRBD1 identical over 9 bases. J was trimmed by 5 bases and V by 5 bases; bases with no gene match: 13. Germline-derived CDR1 and CDR2 are PRHDT and FYEKMQ (reference sequence). The CDR3 has 16 residues. CDR3 sequence (DNA): TGTGCCAGCAGCCGCAAACCGGGACAGGGACGCGACGAGCAGTACTTC. It translates to CASSRKPGQGRDEQYF.

The chain uses TRBV2 and TRBJ2-5; the match to TRBD1 covers 10 bases. Losses at the gene ends were 3 bases for V and 4 bases for J; bases not matched to a gene: 5. The germline CDR1 and CDR2 sequences are SNHLY and FYNNEI. The CDR3 length is 15 residues. The CDR3 spells CASSELGQGRETQYF. DNA of the CDR3: TGTGCCAGCAGTGAGTTGGGACAGGGGCGAGAGACCCAGTACTTC.

The rearrangement links TRBV5-8 to TRBJ1-2, with D unresolved. The CDR3 runs 13 residues. The germline V and J ends were trimmed by 0 bases and 6 bases, with 9 bases remaining between them. The germline gives CDR1 SGHTS, CDR2 YDEGEE. The CDR3 protein is CASSLGVGHGYTF. In DNA, the CDR3 is TGTGCCAGCAGCTTGGGAGTTGGGCATGGCTACACCTTC.

V gene TRBV19 combines with J gene TRBJ1-1, with unresolved D. V was shortened by 5 bases and J by 0 bases, with 10 bases between the two germline ends. CDR1 is LNHDA and CDR2 is SQIVND in the germline V gene (reference sequence). The CDR3 contains 14 residues. The CDR3 DNA follows: TGTGCCAGTAGTGCGGGGATAATGAACACTGAAGCTTTCTTT. This translates into CASSAGIMNTEAFF.

Ten or more counts support this clone. V gene TRBV21-1 combines with J gene TRBJ2-5; no DNA check was done on the table's D call, TRBD2. TRBV21-1 is designated a pseudogene. The CDR3 is made up of 14 amino acids. Written as DNA, the CDR3 is TGTGCCAGCAGCAAGGGACTGTCCCAAGAGACCCAGTACTTC. Protein product: CASSKGLSQETQYF.

The V call is TRBV10-3, the J call TRBJ1-2, with D unresolved. The CDR3 spans 16 residues. Germline V gives CDR1 ENHRY, CDR2 SYGVKD. Trimming left V 4 bases short and J 3 bases short, with 18 bases between. The CDR3 DNA sequence: TGTGCCATCAGTGGAGTAACTCCACCGCCGGACTATGGCTACACCTTC. Translated: CAISGVTPPPDYGYTF.

This clone appeared a few times. V is TRBV25-1 and J is TRBJ2-5; D not resolved. The length of the CDR3 is 11 residues. V lost 10 bases to trimming and J lost 5 bases, with 11 bases between them. Germline CDR1 reads MGHDK; CDR2 reads SYGVNS. The CDR3 coding sequence is TGTGCCACCCAACCCGGGGAGACCCAGTACTTC. Encoded protein: CATQPGETQYF. Full variable domain (rest looked up from reference TRBV25-1 and TRBJ2-5): EADIYQTPRYLVIGTGKKITLECSQTMGHDKMYWYQQDPGMELHLIHYSYGVNSTEKGDLSSESTVSRIRTEHFPLTLESARPSHTSQYLCATQPGETQYFGPGTRLLVL.

The chain links TRBV13 to TRBJ1-4, with D tentatively TRBD1 (6 bases). This CDR3 is 16 amino acids long. The V gene's germline CDR1 is PRHDT and CDR2 FYEKMQ (reference sequence). Trimming left V 3 bases short and J 0 bases short, with 11 bases between. This chain's CDR3 is CASSFKGEATNEKLFF. Here the CDR3 DNA reads TGTGCCAGCAGCTTTAAGGGGGAAGCAACTAATGAAAAACTGTTTTTT.

The chain employs TRBV30 and TRBJ2-2, with 8 bases lining up with TRBD2. The CDR3 covers 15 residues. Unmatched junction bases numbered 9, after V lost 2 bases and J lost 7 bases. Germline CDR1 is GTSNPN and CDR2 is SVGIG (reference sequence). CDR3 amino acids: CAWSKAGGSGGELFF. DNA of the CDR3: TGTGCCTGGAGTAAGGCGGGAGGCTCCGGCGGGGAGCTGTTTTTT.

The V and J genes are TRBV5-4 and TRBJ2-1, with 12 bases fitting TRBD2. Germline lookup yields CDR1 SGHNT and CDR2 YYREEE (reference sequence). The V gene end was trimmed by 0 bases and the J gene end by 1 base; junction bases not matched to a gene: 2. The CDR3 sequence is 17 residues long. Here the CDR3 DNA reads TGTGCCAGCAGCTTGGGGCTAGCGGGAGGGTCCTACAATGAGCAGTTCTTC. This codes for CASSLGLAGGSYNEQFF.

This clone occurred a few times. Here the CDR3 DNA reads TGTGCCAGCAGTGACGCGGCGGGCTACGAGCAGTACTTC. Translating gives CASSDAAGYEQYF. This chain links TRBV2 with TRBJ2-7; perhaps TRBD2 as D (5 bases). The V gene lost 3 bases and the J gene lost 3 bases, with 9 bases spanning the gap. Germline V gene lookup returns CDR1 SNHLY and CDR2 FYNNEI. CDR3 length: 13 residues.

In this sample, this clone turned up a few times. The CDR3 sequence: CASSSFSGQGNIQYF. The CDR3 DNA sequence: TGCGCCAGCAGCTCCTTCTCCGGACAGGGAAACATTCAGTACTTC. This chain joins TRBV5-1 and TRBJ2-4, with 8 bases lining up with TRBD1. There are 15 residues in the CDR3. V shed 3 bases, J shed 6 bases, and the junction held 8 bases outside the gene matches. The germline V gene encodes CDR1 SGHRS and CDR2 YFSETQ.

The V and J genes are TRBV30 and TRBJ1-2, with D possibly being TRBD1 (5 bases). Germline assignment: CDR1 GTSNPN and CDR2 SVGIG (reference sequence). The CDR3 sequence is 12 residues long. V gave up 4 bases and J gave up 4 bases, with 10 bases separating them. The CDR3 region is CAWTRQPYGYTF. The DNA for the CDR3 is TGTGCCTGGACTCGACAGCCCTATGGCTACACCTTC.

This chain links TRBV5-4 with TRBJ1-6, with D perhaps matching TRBD1 (5 bases). Trimming cost V 0 bases and J 7 bases, with 14 bases left between them. Looked up from germline, CDR1 is SGHNT and CDR2 is YYREEE (reference sequence). This CDR3 has 16 residues. The CDR3 reads CASSLDQGRQNSPLHF. As DNA, the CDR3 is TGTGCCAGCAGCTTGGATCAGGGTCGGCAAAATTCACCCCTCCACTTT.

The chain joins TRBV20-1 to TRBJ2-7, with D unclear. V was pared by 6 bases and J by 5 bases, with 11 bases between. The CDR3 loop spans 11 amino acids. CDR1 and CDR2 (germline): DFQATT, SNEGSKA (reference sequence). The DNA of the CDR3 is TGCAGTGCCCTGAACGCGGACGAGCAGTACTTC. Protein product: CSALNADEQYF.

The genes are TRBV11-2 and TRBJ2-1, with TRBD2 matching 8 bases. Germline trimming cut 5 bases from V and 4 bases from J; bases unmatched to any gene: 16. There are 18 residues in the CDR3. From germline, CDR1 is SGHAT and CDR2 FQNNGV. The CDR3, as DNA: TGTGCCAGCAGCCCAGGCGACCGACTAGCGTCGATATACAATGAGCAGTTCTTC. It is translated as CASSPGDRLASIYNEQFF.

The chain joins TRBV2 to TRBJ1-5; D possibly corresponds to TRBD1 (6 bases). The CDR3 length is 13 residues. The V gene lost 8 bases and the J gene lost 4 bases, with 12 bases spanning the gap. Germline values: CDR1 SNHLY, CDR2 FYNNEI. Written as DNA, the CDR3 is TGTGCCAGCGGGAGGGGGGAGAATCAGCCCCAGCATTTT. This sequence encodes CASGRGENQPQHF.